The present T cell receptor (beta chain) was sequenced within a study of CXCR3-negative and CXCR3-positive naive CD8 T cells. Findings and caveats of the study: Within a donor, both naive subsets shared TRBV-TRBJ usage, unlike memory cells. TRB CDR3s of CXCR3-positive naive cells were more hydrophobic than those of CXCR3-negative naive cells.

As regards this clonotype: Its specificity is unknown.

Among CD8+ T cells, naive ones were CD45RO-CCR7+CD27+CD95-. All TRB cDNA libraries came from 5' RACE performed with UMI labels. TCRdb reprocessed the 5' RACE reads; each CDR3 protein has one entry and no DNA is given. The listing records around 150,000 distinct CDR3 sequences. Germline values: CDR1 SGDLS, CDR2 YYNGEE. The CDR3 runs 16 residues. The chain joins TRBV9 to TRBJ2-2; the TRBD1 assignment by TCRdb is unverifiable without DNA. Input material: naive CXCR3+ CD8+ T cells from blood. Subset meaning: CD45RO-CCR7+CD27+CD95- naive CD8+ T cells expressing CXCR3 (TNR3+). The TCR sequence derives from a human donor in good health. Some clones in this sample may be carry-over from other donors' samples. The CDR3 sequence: CASSGEGDQTTGELFF.